This T cell receptor (beta chain) originates from a study of cytomegalovirus exposure and HLA in healthy donors. Overall study: The use of the same platform for the approximately 110 validation repertoires and the 550 to 850 first-cohort repertoires was reported by a later analysis. Points from the study as a whole: The study put under 200 TCR beta chains on its list as cytomegalovirus-associated.

Donors came from a validation cohort of some 130 subjects, distinct from the first 666-subject cohort. V lost 0 bases and J 7 bases, leaving 10 bases between the germline ends. Germline V lookup: CDR1 ENHRY, CDR2 SYGVKD. This CDR3 contains 14 residues. Here immunoSEQ multiplex PCR was the method, and the copy in TCRdb shows in-frame clones only, minus some. The sample carries hundreds of thousands of clones, 80% to 95% recorded once. Notes on this clone: Its specificity is unknown.

The chain uses TRBV10-3 and TRBJ1-5; D possibly corresponds to TRBD1 (6 bases). The clonotype originates from a woman between 25 and 40 years old in good health and CMV-seronegative. Sequenced material: PBMCs. The CDR3 reads CAISESPGAQPQHF. Written as DNA, the CDR3 is TGTGCCATCAGTGAGTCTCCAGGGGCCCAGCCCCAGCATTTT.